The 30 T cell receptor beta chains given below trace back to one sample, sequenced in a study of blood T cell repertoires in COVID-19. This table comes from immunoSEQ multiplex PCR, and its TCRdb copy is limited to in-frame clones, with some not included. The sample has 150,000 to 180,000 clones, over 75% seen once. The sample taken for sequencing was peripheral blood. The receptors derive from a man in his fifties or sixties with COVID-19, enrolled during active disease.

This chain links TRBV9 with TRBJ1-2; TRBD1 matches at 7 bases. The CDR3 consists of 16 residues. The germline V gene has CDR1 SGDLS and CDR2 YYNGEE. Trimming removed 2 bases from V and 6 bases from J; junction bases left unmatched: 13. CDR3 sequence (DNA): TGTGCCAGCAGCGTGTTCCCCTTGACAGGGCCAGATGGCTACACCTTC. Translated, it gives CASSVFPLTGPDGYTF. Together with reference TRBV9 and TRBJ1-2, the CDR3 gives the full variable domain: DSGVTQTPKHLITATGQRVTLRCSPRSGDLSVYWYQQSLDQGLQFLIQYYNGEERAKGNILERFSAQQFPDLHSELNLSSLELGDSALYFCASSVFPLTGPDGYTFGSGTRLTVV.

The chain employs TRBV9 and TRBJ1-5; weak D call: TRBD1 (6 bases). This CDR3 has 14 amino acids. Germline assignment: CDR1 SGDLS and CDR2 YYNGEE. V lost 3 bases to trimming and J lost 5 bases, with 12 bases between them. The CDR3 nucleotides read TGTGCCAGCAGCGCCAGGGGCCTCGATCAGCCCCAGCATTTT. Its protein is CASSARGLDQPQHF.

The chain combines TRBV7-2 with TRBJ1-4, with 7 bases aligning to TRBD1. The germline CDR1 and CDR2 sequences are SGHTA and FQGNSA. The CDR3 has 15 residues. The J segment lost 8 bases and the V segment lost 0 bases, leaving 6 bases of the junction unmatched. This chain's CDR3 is CASSLAPGGNEKLFF. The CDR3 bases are TGTGCCAGCAGCTTAGCGCCAGGGGGTAACGAAAAACTGTTTTTT. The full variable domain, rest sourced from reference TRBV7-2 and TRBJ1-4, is GAGVSQSPSNKVTEKGKDVELRCDPISGHTALYWYRQSLGQGLEFLIYFQGNSAPDKSGLPSDRFSAERTGGSVSTLTIQRTQQEDSAVYLCASSLAPGGNEKLFFGSGTQLSVL.

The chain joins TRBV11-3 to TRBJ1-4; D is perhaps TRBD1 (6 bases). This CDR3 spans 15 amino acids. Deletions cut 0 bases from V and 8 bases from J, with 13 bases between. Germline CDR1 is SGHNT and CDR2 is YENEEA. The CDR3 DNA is TGTGCCAGCAGCTTAGATCTGTGGGGGCGAGAAAAACTGTTTTTT. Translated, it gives CASSLDLWGREKLFF.

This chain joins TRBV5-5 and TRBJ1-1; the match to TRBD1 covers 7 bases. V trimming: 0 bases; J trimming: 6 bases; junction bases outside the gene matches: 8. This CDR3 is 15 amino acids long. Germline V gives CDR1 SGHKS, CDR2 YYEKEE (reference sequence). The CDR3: CASSLAAGGKSEAFF. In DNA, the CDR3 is TGTGCCAGCAGCTTGGCAGCAGGGGGTAAATCTGAAGCTTTCTTT.

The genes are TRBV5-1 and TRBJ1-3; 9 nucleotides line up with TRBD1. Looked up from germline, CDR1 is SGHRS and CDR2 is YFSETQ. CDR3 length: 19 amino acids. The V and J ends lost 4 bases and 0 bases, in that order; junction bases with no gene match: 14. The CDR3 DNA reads TGCGCCAGCAGCCCGGAAGGTAGGACAGGGGCCTTCTCTGGAAACACCATATATTTT. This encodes CASSPEGRTGAFSGNTIYF. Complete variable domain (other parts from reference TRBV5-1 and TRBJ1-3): KAGVTQTPRYLIKTRGQQVTLSCSPISGHRSVSWYQQTPGQGLQFLFEYFSETQRNKGNFPGRFSGRQFSNSRSEMNVSTLELGDSALYLCASSPEGRTGAFSGNTIYFGEGSWLTVV.

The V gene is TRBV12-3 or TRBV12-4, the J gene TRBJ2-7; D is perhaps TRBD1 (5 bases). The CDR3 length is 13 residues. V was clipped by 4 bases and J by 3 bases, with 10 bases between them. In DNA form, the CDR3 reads TGTGCCAGCAGTTCAACAGGTTTCTACGAGCAGTACTTC. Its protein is CASSSTGFYEQYF.

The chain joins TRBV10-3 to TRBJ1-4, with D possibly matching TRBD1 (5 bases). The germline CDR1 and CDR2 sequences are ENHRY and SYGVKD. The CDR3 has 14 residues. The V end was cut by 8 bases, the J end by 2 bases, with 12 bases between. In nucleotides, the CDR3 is TGTGCCATCTCGGCGGGGACGACTAATGAAAAACTGTTTTTT. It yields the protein CAISAGTTNEKLFF.

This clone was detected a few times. In DNA, the CDR3 is TGTGCCAGAAGCAGACAGGGGGTGTTTACTGAAGCTTTCTTT. Its protein product is CARSRQGVFTEAFF. This chain connects TRBV5-3 to TRBJ1-1, with TRBD1 identical over 9 bases. TRBV5-3 is an open reading frame, and its role is uncertain. CDR3 length equals 14 residues. Losses at the gene ends were 4 bases for V and 5 bases for J; bases not matched to a gene: 6.

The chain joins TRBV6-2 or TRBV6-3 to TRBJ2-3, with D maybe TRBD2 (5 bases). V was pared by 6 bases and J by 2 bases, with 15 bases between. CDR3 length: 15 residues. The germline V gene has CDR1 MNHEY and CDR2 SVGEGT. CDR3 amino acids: CASSLRSGYTDTQYF. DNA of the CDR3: TGTGCCAGCAGCCTGCGGAGCGGTTACACAGATACGCAGTATTTT.

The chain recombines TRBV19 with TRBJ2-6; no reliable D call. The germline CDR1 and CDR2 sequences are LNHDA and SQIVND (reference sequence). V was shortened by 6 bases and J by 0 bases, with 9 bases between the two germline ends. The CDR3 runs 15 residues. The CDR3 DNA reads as TGTGCCAGTAGCCTCGAGGTCTCTGGGGCCAACGTCCTGACTTTC. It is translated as CASSLEVSGANVLTF.

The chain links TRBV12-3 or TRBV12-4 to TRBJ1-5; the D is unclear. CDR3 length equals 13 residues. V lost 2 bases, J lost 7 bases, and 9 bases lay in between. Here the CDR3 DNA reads TGTGCCAGCAGTTTATCAGGATACCAGCCCCAGCATTTT. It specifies CASSLSGYQPQHF.

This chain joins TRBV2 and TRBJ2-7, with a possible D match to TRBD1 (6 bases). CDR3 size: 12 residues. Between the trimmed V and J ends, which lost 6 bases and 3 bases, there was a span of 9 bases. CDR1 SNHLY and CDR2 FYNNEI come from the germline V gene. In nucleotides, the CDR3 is TGTGCCAGCAGCCAGGGGAACTACGAGCAGTACTTC. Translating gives CASSQGNYEQYF.

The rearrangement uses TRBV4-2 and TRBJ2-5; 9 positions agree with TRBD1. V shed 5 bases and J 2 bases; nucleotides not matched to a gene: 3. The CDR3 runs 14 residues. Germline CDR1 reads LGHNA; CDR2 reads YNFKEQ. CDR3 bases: TGTGCCAGCAGCGGGGGGACAGGGCAAGAGACCCAGTACTTC. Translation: CASSGGTGQETQYF.

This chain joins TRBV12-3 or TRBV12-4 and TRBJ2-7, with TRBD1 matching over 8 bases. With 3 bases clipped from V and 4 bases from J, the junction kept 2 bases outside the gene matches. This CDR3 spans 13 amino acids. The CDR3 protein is CASSFGQGYEQYF. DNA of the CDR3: TGTGCCAGCAGTTTCGGACAGGGATACGAGCAGTACTTC.

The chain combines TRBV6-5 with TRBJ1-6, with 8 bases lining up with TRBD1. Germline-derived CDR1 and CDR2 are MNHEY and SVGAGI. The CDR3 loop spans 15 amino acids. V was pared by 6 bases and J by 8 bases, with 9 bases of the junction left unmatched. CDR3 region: CASRKRTGTHSPLHF. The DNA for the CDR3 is TGTGCCAGCAGAAAGAGGACAGGGACCCATTCACCCCTCCACTTT.

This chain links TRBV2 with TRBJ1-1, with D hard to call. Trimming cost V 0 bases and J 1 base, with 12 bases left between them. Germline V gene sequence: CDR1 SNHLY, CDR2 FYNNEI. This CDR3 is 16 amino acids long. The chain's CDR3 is CASSEARGIRNTEAFF. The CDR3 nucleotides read TGTGCCAGCAGTGAAGCGCGAGGGATTCGGAACACTGAAGCTTTCTTT.

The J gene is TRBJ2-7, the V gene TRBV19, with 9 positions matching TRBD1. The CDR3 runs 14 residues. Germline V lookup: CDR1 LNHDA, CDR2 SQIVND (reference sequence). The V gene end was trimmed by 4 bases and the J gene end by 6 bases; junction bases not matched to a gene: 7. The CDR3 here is CASSTGTGLSEQYF. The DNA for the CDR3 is TGTGCCAGTAGTACCGGGACAGGGCTGTCCGAGCAGTACTTC.

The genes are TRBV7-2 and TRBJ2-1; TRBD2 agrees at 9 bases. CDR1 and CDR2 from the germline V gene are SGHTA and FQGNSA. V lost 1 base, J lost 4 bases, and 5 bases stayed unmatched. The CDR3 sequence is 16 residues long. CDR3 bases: TGTGCCAGCAGCTTAGGCCCAGCGGGGGGATACAATGAGCAGTTCTTC. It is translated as CASSLGPAGGYNEQFF.

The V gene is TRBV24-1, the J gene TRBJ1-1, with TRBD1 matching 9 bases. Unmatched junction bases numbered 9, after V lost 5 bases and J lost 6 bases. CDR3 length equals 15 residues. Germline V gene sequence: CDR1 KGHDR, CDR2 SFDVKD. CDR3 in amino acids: CATSVGTGGQSEAFF. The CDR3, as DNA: TGTGCCACCAGTGTAGGTACAGGGGGCCAGTCTGAAGCTTTCTTT.

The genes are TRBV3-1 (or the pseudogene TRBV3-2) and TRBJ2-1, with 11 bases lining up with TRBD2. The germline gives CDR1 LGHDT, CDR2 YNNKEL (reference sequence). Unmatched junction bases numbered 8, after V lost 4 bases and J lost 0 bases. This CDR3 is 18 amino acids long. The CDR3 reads CASSPWTSGLSSYNEQFF. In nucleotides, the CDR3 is TGTGCCAGCAGCCCCTGGACTAGCGGGCTGAGCTCCTACAATGAGCAGTTCTTC.

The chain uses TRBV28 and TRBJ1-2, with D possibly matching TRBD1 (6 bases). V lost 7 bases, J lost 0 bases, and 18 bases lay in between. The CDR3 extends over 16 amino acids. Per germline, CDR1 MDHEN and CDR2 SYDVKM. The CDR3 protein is CASTPAGVPSNYGYTF. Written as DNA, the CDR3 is TGTGCCAGCACCCCGGCAGGGGTACCCTCTAACTATGGCTACACCTTC.

This CDR3 is CASSSHGGQISNQPQHF. The CDR3, as DNA: TGTGCCAGCTCCTCTCACGGGGGACAGATTAGCAATCAGCCCCAGCATTTT. This sequence joins TRBV2 and TRBJ1-5, with 7 bases fitting TRBD1. The germline V gene has CDR1 SNHLY and CDR2 FYNNEI. CDR3 size: 17 residues. V was clipped by 8 bases and J by 0 bases; unmatched bases: 13.

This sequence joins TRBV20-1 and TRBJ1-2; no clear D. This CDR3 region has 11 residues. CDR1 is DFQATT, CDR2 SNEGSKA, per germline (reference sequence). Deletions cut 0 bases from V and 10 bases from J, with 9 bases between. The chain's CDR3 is CSARDRGIYTF. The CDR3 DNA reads TGCAGTGCTAGAGATCGGGGAATCTACACCTTC.

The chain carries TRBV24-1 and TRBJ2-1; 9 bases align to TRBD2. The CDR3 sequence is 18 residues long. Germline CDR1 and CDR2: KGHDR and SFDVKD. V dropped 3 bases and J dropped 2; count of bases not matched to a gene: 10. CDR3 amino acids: CATSDVASGTRTYNEQFF. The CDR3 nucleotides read TGTGCCACCAGTGATGTGGCTAGCGGGACGAGGACCTACAATGAGCAGTTCTTC.

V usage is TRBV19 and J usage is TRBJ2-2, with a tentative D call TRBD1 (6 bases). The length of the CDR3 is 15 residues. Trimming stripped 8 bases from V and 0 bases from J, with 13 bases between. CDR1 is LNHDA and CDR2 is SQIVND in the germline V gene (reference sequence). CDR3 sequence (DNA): TGTGCCAGTCACGAACAGGGATCGAACACCGGGGAGCTGTTTTTT. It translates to CASHEQGSNTGELFF.

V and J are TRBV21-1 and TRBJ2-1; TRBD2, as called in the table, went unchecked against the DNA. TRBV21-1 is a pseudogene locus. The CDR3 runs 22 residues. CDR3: CASSPRTARGTSGNMVANEQFF. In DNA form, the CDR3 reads TGTGCCAGCAGCCCCCGGACAGCCCGTGGGACTAGCGGTAACATGGTAGCCAATGAGCAGTTCTTC.

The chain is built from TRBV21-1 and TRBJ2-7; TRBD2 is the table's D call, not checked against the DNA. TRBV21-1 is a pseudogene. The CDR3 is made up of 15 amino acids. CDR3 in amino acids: CASIPETRSSYEQYF. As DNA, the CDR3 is TGTGCCAGCATTCCTGAGACTAGGAGCTCCTACGAGCAGTACTTC.

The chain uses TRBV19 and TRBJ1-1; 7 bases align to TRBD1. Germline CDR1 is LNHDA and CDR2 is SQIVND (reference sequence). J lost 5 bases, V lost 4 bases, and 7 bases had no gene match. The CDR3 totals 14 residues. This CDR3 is CASSRGGESTEAFF. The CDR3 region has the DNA TGTGCCAGTAGTAGAGGGGGCGAGAGTACTGAAGCTTTCTTT.

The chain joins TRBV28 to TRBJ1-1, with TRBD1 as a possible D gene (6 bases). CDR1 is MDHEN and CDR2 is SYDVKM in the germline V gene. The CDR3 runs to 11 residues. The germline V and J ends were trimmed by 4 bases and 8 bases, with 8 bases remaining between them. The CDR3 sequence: CASSSGTEAFF. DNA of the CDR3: TGTGCCAGCAGTTCCGGGACAGAAGCTTTCTTT.